This is a list of T cell receptor beta chains from one sample in a study of T cells in tumors after PD-1 blockade. The data were produced by immunoSEQ multiplex PCR, yet TCRdb's version contains in-frame clones alone and is incomplete. The sample holds about 59,000 clones, around 77% seen once. The sample was PBMCs, taken before anti-PD-1 treatment. The source of these receptors is a human donor with basal cell carcinoma. CDR3s include the opening cysteine and the closing phenylalanine or tryptophan. D genes are given only for firm matches. Clone size is shown for a subset of rows, as once, few, many or a class of expanded clone.

J,size,V,D,DNA,CDR3
TRBJ2-2,NA,TRBV5-1,TRBD2,TGCGCCAGCAGCCCAGGACTAGCGGGGGGAACCGGGGAGCTGTTTTTT,CASSPGLAGGTGELFF
TRBJ1-4,once,TRBV5-1,TRBD1,TGCGCCAGCAGCTTGTCATTCACAGGGGGCAATGAAAAACTGTTTTTT,CASSLSFTGGNEKLFF
TRBJ1-1,NA,TRBV5-6,NA,TGTGCCAGCAGCTTGTTGGGGGCGGGGGGGAACACTGAAGCTTTCTTT,CASSLLGAGGNTEAFF
TRBJ2-2,NA,TRBV6-2/TRBV6-3,NA,TGTGCCAGCAGTTCGACAGAAACCGGGGAGCTGTTTTTT,CASSSTETGELFF
TRBJ1-1,NA,TRBV18,NA,TGTGCCAGCTCACCAGATCAGAGACCGAACACTGAAGCTTTCTTT,CASSPDQRPNTEAFF
TRBJ2-2,NA,TRBV5-1,TRBD2,TGCGCCAGCAAGCGGGAGACAAACACCGGGGAGCTGTTTTTT,CASKRETNTGELFF
TRBJ1-1,NA,TRBV5-6,NA,TGTGCCAGCAGCCTTTGGGGAGGTGGCCCTGAAGCTTTCTTT,CASSLWGGGPEAFF
TRBJ2-5,NA,TRBV7-8,TRBD2,TGTGCCAGCAGCCCGAATAGCGGGGGGCTACAAGAGACCCAGTACTTC,CASSPNSGGLQETQYF
TRBJ2-5,NA,TRBV15,TRBD1,TGTGCCACCAGCACGATGGACAGGGGACCCCAAGAGACCCAGTACTTC,CATSTMDRGPQETQYF
TRBJ1-1,NA,TRBV5-5,NA,TGTGCCAGCAGCGAACGAGTGGGTGGCACTGAAGCTTTCTTT,CASSERVGGTEAFF
TRBJ2-7,NA,TRBV2,NA,TGTGCCAGCAGTCCCCTCGGCCGGACGGGGGAGCAGTACTTC,CASSPLGRTGEQYF
TRBJ2-3,NA,TRBV2,NA,TGTGCCAGCAATCAAGGTGGTGTCTCAGATACGCAGTATTTT,CASNQGGVSDTQYF
TRBJ2-7,NA,TRBV5-6,NA,TGTGCCAGCAGCTTGACAACCTACGAGCAGTACTTC,CASSLTTYEQYF
TRBJ1-4,NA,TRBV30,NA,TGTGCCTGGATGCGTCGTTATGGGGGTATTGAGGAAAAACTGTTTTTT,CAWMRRYGGIEEKLFF
TRBJ2-2,NA,TRBV7-6,NA,TGTGCCAGCAGCGCCAGGCCGGGGACCGGGGAGCTGTTTTTT,CASSARPGTGELFF
TRBJ1-5,NA,TRBV28,TRBD1,TGTGCTAGCATCGACAGGGTAGACCAGCCCCAGCATTTT,CASIDRVDQPQHF
TRBJ1-2,NA,TRBV7-2,NA,TGTGCCAGCAGCTTAAGTCCGGGGTGGAATGGCTACACCTTC,CASSLSPGWNGYTF
TRBJ2-7,NA,TRBV5-3,NA,TGTGCCAGAAGCTTAGAACAGGGAGGCTACGAGCAGTACTTC,CARSLEQGGYEQYF
TRBJ2-7,NA,TRBV5-5,NA,TGTGCCAGCAGCCCTGTGACCCCAACATACGAGCAGTACTTC,CASSPVTPTYEQYF
TRBJ2-3,once,TRBV24-1,NA,TGTGCCACCAGTGACCCGGGGGCGCGGGGAGATACGCAGTATTTT,CATSDPGARGDTQYF
TRBJ2-5,NA,TRBV4-1,NA,TGCGCCAGCAGCCAAGTTGGGCTAGCACCAGAGACCCAGTACTTC,CASSQVGLAPETQYF
TRBJ2-5,NA,TRBV2,NA,TGTGCCAGCACCCGAACTAGAGAAGAGACCCAGTACTTC,CASTRTREETQYF
TRBJ1-1,NA,TRBV19,NA,TGTGCCAGTAGTACAGGGGAACCAATGAACACTGAAGCTTTCTTT,CASSTGEPMNTEAFF
TRBJ2-1,NA,TRBV2,TRBD2,TGTGCCAGCAGTATTAGCGGGGCTAACAATGAGCAGTTCTTC,CASSISGANNEQFF
TRBJ1-1,NA,TRBV7-9,NA,TGTGCCAGCAGCTACGTGCCCGCTTTTCAAAGCACTGAAGCTTTCTTT,CASSYVPAFQSTEAFF
TRBJ1-2,once,TRBV6-5,NA,TGTGCCAGCAGTTACTCGCACAGTAACTATGGCTACACCTTC,CASSYSHSNYGYTF
TRBJ2-7,NA,TRBV5-6,TRBD1,TGTGCCAGCAGCTTGGCAGCGGACAGGGGGAGACGCGAGCAGTACTTC,CASSLAADRGRREQYF
TRBJ2-3,NA,TRBV24-1,NA,TGTGCCACCAGTGTTAGCGGCACAGATACGCAGTATTTT,CATSVSGTDTQYF
TRBJ1-2,NA,TRBV6-5,TRBD1,TGTGCCAGCAGTTACTCGGGGGACAGGGGGTCTGGCTACACCTTC,CASSYSGDRGSGYTF
TRBJ2-7,NA,TRBV5-8,TRBD1,TGTGCCAGCAGCCGAAACAGGGGGTTCAGCTCCTACGAGCAGTACTTC,CASSRNRGFSSYEQYF
TRBJ2-7,NA,TRBV12-2,NA,TGTGCAAGTCCCCCTGGACTGAGTAGCTACGAGCAGTACTTC,CASPPGLSSYEQYF
TRBJ2-2,NA,TRBV6-2/TRBV6-3,NA,TGTGCCAGCAGTTACTCGAGGGACATCACCGGGGAGCTGTTTTTT,CASSYSRDITGELFF
TRBJ1-2,NA,TRBV3-1/TRBV3-2,NA,TGTGCCAGCAGCCAAGATTGGGATTGGGGTCGGTCGGACTATGGCTACACCTTC,CASSQDWDWGRSDYGYTF
TRBJ1-1,NA,TRBV21-1,NA,TGTGCCAGCAGCAAAGCGGAACACTGGAACACTGAAGCTTTCTTT,CASSKAEHWNTEAFF
TRBJ2-7,NA,TRBV4-1,TRBD2,TGCGCCAGCAGCCAAGCTAGCGGGGGGCGGGTCAAGCAGTACTTC,CASSQASGGRVKQYF
TRBJ1-2,NA,TRBV12-3/TRBV12-4,NA,TGTGCCAGCAGTTTCCGCGACTCCGGCGGCTACACCTTC,CASSFRDSGGYTF
TRBJ1-1,NA,TRBV3-1/TRBV3-2,NA,TGTGCCAGCAGAAAAGGGTCCCGGGGGGCTGAAGCTTTCTTT,CASRKGSRGAEAFF
TRBJ2-6,NA,TRBV7-8,TRBD1,TGTGCCAGCAGCACGGGACAGGGGCCGTTAGGAGGGGCCAACGTCCTGACTTTC,CASSTGQGPLGGANVLTF
TRBJ2-3,NA,TRBV3-1/TRBV3-2,NA,TGTGCCAGCAGCCAAACCGTAGCGGTCCTGGGAGATACGCAGTATTTT,CASSQTVAVLGDTQYF
TRBJ2-5,NA,TRBV5-4,NA,TGTGCCAGCAGCTTGGCTGCGACAGGCCGGGAGACCCAGTACTTC,CASSLAATGRETQYF
TRBJ2-3,NA,TRBV7-9,NA,TGTGCCAGCAAGTTCACGGAAACCGGCACAGATACGCAGTATTTT,CASKFTETGTDTQYF
TRBJ2-4,once,TRBV5-6,NA,TGTGCCAGCAGCTTGGGGGACATTCAGTACTTC,CASSLGDIQYF
TRBJ1-2,few,TRBV6-5,NA,TGTGCCAGCAGTTCCCGCTCCGGACAGCGGGGCTATGGCTACACCTTC,CASSSRSGQRGYGYTF
TRBJ2-3,NA,TRBV7-9,TRBD2,TGTGCCAGCAGCGACCCGGGACTAGCGGGGGGGAGCACAGATACGCAGTATTTT,CASSDPGLAGGSTDTQYF
TRBJ1-5,many,TRBV5-6,NA,TGTGCCAGCAGCTTGTCTTGGAGGGGCGGCCAGCATTTT,CASSLSWRGGQHF
TRBJ1-1,few,TRBV27,NA,TGTGCCAGCAGTACACAGCTGAACACTGAAGCTTTCTTT,CASSTQLNTEAFF
TRBJ2-5,NA,TRBV15,TRBD1,TGTGCCACCAGCAGAGATAGGGGCAGGGGGAAAGAGACCCAGTACTTC,CATSRDRGRGKETQYF
TRBJ2-1,NA,TRBV18,NA,TGTGCCAGCTCATTCGGACCGTACAATGAGCAGTTCTTC,CASSFGPYNEQFF
TRBJ2-5,few,TRBV19,TRBD2,TGTGCCAGTAGTATCCTGACTAGCGGGTCGGCGGAGACCCAGTACTTC,CASSILTSGSAETQYF
TRBJ1-1,NA,TRBV30,NA,TGTGCTTGGAGTAACGGTATGAACACTGAAGCTTTCTTT,CAWSNGMNTEAFF
TRBJ2-5,NA,TRBV5-6,NA,TGTGCCAGCAGCGGACGGGTAGTGGAGACCCAGTACTTC,CASSGRVVETQYF
TRBJ2-3,NA,TRBV5-1,TRBD1,TGCGCCAGCAGCTTGGTGGACAGGGGGCTTGGAGATACGCAGTATTTT,CASSLVDRGLGDTQYF
TRBJ1-6,NA,TRBV4-2,TRBD1,TGTGCCAGCAGCCAAAGGACAGGGACCTTATTTTATAATTCACCCCTCCACTTT,CASSQRTGTLFYNSPLHF